Listed here are 22 T cell receptor beta chains from one sample, sequenced in a study of T cell responses to AZD1222 COVID-19 vaccine. Clones were read by immunoSEQ multiplex PCR, and TCRdb kept only the in-frame ones, dropping some. Counted here are hundreds of thousands of clones, 90% to 95% occurring once; the ten biggest clones make up 0.55%. The sequences come from peripheral blood, collected 28 days after the second AZD1222 dose. Source of these receptors: an adult who received the AZD1222 COVID-19 vaccine.

This clone occurred once. The J gene is TRBJ1-1, the V gene TRBV7-6; TRBD1 aligns across 10 bases. CDR1 and CDR2 from the germline V gene are SGHVS and FNYEAQ. The CDR3 has 15 amino acids. J gave up 3 bases and V 5 bases, and 6 bases lay outside the gene matches. Here the CDR3 reads CASSPDRGRDTEAFF. The CDR3 region has the DNA TGTGCCAGCAGCCCCGACAGGGGGCGGGACACTGAAGCTTTCTTT.

The chain has TRBV5-5 and TRBJ2-5, with D maybe TRBD1 (5 bases). The germline V gene encodes CDR1 SGHKS and CDR2 YYEKEE (reference sequence). Trimming took 1 base from V and 1 from J, leaving 8 bases between them. The CDR3 is 14 residues long. In DNA form, the CDR3 reads TGTGCCAGCAGCTTGTCAGGGATCCAAGAGACCCAGTACTTC. This gives the protein CASSLSGIQETQYF. The full variable domain, with the rest looked up from reference TRBV5-5 and TRBJ2-5, is DAGVTQSPTHLIKTRGQQVTLRCSPISGHKSVSWYQQVLGQGPQFIFQYYEKEERGRGNFPDRFSARQFPNYSSELNVNALLLGDSALYLCASSLSGIQETQYFGPGTRLLVL.

This clone was picked up one time. This CDR3 reads CATSDLTAGGQFF. The CDR3 bases are TGTGCCACCAGTGATTTGACCGCCGGGGGGCAGTTCTTC. The chain couples TRBV24-1 to TRBJ2-1; weak D call: TRBD2 (6 bases). Trimming removed 0 bases from V and 12 bases from J, with 11 bases in between. The length of the CDR3 is 13 residues. CDR1 and CDR2 (germline): KGHDR, SFDVKD.

The V and J genes are TRBV14 and TRBJ2-1; D uncertain. The CDR3 sequence is 12 residues long. From germline, CDR1 is SGHDN and CDR2 FVKESK. Trimming removed 1 base at V and 7 bases at J, with 5 bases between. Here the CDR3 reads CASSQVGNEQFF. The CDR3 coding sequence is TGTGCCAGCAGCCAAGTTGGTAATGAGCAGTTCTTC.

A remark on this clone: Other DNA sequences in this sample translate to the same CDR3. The genes are TRBV11-3 and TRBJ1-3; the match to TRBD1 covers 8 bases. V lost 4 bases to trimming and J lost 4 bases; unmatched junction nucleotides: 3. The germline V gene has CDR1 SGHNT and CDR2 YENEEA. The CDR3 loop spans 14 amino acids. CDR3 region: CASSSTGAGNTIYF. CDR3 nucleotide sequence: TGTGCCAGCAGCTCGACAGGGGCGGGAAACACCATATATTTT.

The V and J genes are TRBV3-1 (or the pseudogene TRBV3-2) and TRBJ2-1; TRBD1 agrees at 10 bases. Germline values: CDR1 LGHDT, CDR2 YNNKEL (reference sequence). V dropped 6 bases and J dropped 1; count of bases not matched to a gene: 6. The CDR3 totals 16 residues. The CDR3 bases are TGTGCCAGCAGATCGACAGGGGGCGATTCCTACAATGAGCAGTTCTTC. This translates into CASRSTGGDSYNEQFF.

This clone was counted once. A junction end diverges from the germline sequence, so it may reflect a read error. The chain couples TRBV28 to TRBJ1-1; 10 bases map to TRBD1. CDR1 is MDHEN, CDR2 SYDVKM, per germline. CDR3 length equals 15 residues. In DNA, the CDR3 is TGTGCCAGCAGTCTATGGACAGGGGGAAACACTGAAGCTTTCTTT. Translating it yields CASSLWTGGNTEAFF.

V gene TRBV10-3 combines with J gene TRBJ2-3; D is perhaps TRBD1 or TRBD2 (6 bases each). V dropped 5 bases and J dropped 2 bases, with 20 bases sitting between them. This CDR3 has 17 amino acids. Germline V gene sequence: CDR1 ENHRY, CDR2 SYGVKD. CDR3 in amino acids: CAISSSWGDTTTDTQYF. The CDR3 DNA sequence: TGTGCCATCAGTTCCTCGTGGGGGGACACCACCACAGATACGCAGTATTTT.

This chain connects TRBV7-9 to TRBJ1-2; D gene uncertain. CDR3 length: 10 residues. Trimming cost V 5 bases and J 10 bases, with 8 bases left between them. The germline CDR1 and CDR2 sequences are SEHNR and FQNEAQ (reference sequence). CDR3 amino acids: CASSGQIYTF. In DNA form, the CDR3 reads TGTGCCAGCAGCGGCCAGATCTACACCTTC.

This clone was detected once. This chain connects TRBV7-8 to TRBJ2-7; 11 nucleotides align to TRBD2. The CDR3 has 15 amino acids. V shed 0 bases and J 3 bases; nucleotides not matched to a gene: 1. Germline CDR1 and CDR2: SGHVS and FQNEAQ. CDR3 nucleotide sequence: TGTGCCAGCAGCTTAGCCGGACTAGCGGGCTACGAGCAGTACTTC. It yields the protein CASSLAGLAGYEQYF.

The sample holds one count of this clone. The chain couples TRBV27 to TRBJ1-6; D uncertain. This CDR3 has 15 amino acids. Trimming pared 6 bases from V and 8 bases from J, leaving 17 bases between. From germline, CDR1 is MNHEY and CDR2 SMNVEV (reference sequence). The CDR3 DNA is TGTGCCAGCAGCTCGAAAAGGGAAACCTATTCACCCCTCCACTTT. Translated: CASSSKRETYSPLHF.

The chain uses TRBV20-1 and TRBJ1-6; 10 bases match TRBD1. V trimming: 3 bases; J trimming: 7 bases; junction bases outside the gene matches: 6. This CDR3 comprises 15 residues. The V gene's germline CDR1 is DFQATT and CDR2 SNEGSKA (reference sequence). The CDR3: CSASDRGLGNSPLHF. In DNA, the CDR3 is TGCAGTGCTAGTGACAGGGGGCTGGGGAATTCACCCCTCCACTTT.

The rearrangement links TRBV6-4 to TRBJ2-1, with TRBD2 matching 8 bases. CDR3 size: 14 residues. Germline values: CDR1 MRHNA, CDR2 SNTAGT. V lost 3 bases, J lost 2 bases, and 0 bases stayed unmatched. The CDR3 spells CASSEAGAYNEQFF. The CDR3 DNA sequence: TGTGCCAGCAGTGAAGCGGGGGCCTACAATGAGCAGTTCTTC.

The chain links TRBV27 to TRBJ2-2; the match to TRBD2 covers 10 bases. Per germline, CDR1 MNHEY and CDR2 SMNVEV (reference sequence). This CDR3 comprises 16 residues. Germline trimming cut 5 bases from V and 4 bases from J; bases unmatched to any gene: 7. The chain's CDR3 is CASSPLAGAITGELFF. The CDR3 DNA is TGTGCCAGCAGTCCGCTAGCGGGGGCCATCACCGGGGAGCTGTTTTTT.

This clone was picked up one time. The chain carries TRBV7-9 and TRBJ2-1, with 11 bases matching TRBD2. J was trimmed by 6 bases and V by 3 bases; bases with no gene match: 10. The CDR3 loop spans 17 amino acids. The germline V gene has CDR1 SEHNR and CDR2 FQNEAQ (reference sequence). DNA for the CDR3: TGTGCCAGCAGCTTGGGGGCCCTAGCGGGGGGCCTCAATGAGCAGTTCTTC. Translated: CASSLGALAGGLNEQFF.

The chain links TRBV28 to TRBJ1-1, with D unclear. Per the germline V gene, CDR1 is MDHEN and CDR2 is SYDVKM. CDR3 length: 13 amino acids. V was trimmed by 5 bases and J by 14 bases, leaving 21 bases between them. The CDR3 region is CASSLPMEGASFF. The CDR3 region has the DNA TGTGCCAGCAGTCTCCCTATGGAGGGCGCAAGCTTCTTT. The full variable domain, rest sourced from reference TRBV28 and TRBJ1-1, is DVKVTQSSRYLVKRTGEKVFLECVQDMDHENMFWYRQDPGLGLRLIYFSYDVKMKEKGDIPEGYSVSREKKERFSLILESASTNQTSMYLCASSLPMEGASFFGQGTRLTVV.

The chain carries TRBV23-1 and TRBJ1-2, with D uncertain. TRBV23-1 qualifies as an ORF whose function is uncertain. Trimming pared 4 bases from V and 7 bases from J, leaving 19 bases between. The length of the CDR3 is 15 residues. The CDR3: CASSLSPSTSRGYTF. CDR3 DNA: TGCGCCAGCAGTCTTTCCCCATCCACCTCCCGTGGCTACACCTTC.

The rearrangement joins TRBV7-3 to TRBJ2-7, with TRBD2 identical over 7 bases. V gave up 6 bases and J gave up 4 bases; unmatched junction bases: 15. CDR1 and CDR2 from the germline V gene are SGHTA and FQGTGA. This CDR3 spans 16 amino acids. For the CDR3, the DNA is TGTGCCAGCAGGTCTCCGGGGAGGGGCGAGGCGTACGAGCAGTACTTC. This gives the protein CASRSPGRGEAYEQYF.

V usage is TRBV7-3 and J usage is TRBJ1-6; no clear D gene. Trimming stripped 3 bases from V and 10 bases from J, with 13 bases between. The CDR3 covers 14 residues. Germline CDR1 SGHTA, CDR2 FQGTGA. The CDR3 is CASSLGGRRSPLHF. CDR3 DNA: TGTGCCAGCAGCTTGGGCGGGAGGCGGTCACCCCTCCACTTT.

The rearrangement uses TRBV4-1 and TRBJ1-4; D may be TRBD1 (5 bases). The CDR3 has 14 amino acids. Trimming took 4 bases from V and 6 from J, leaving 12 bases between them. The germline CDR1 and CDR2 sequences are MGHRA and YSYEKL. In DNA form, the CDR3 reads TGCGCCAGCAGCCCCCGGGGCTTGGATGAAAAACTGTTTTTT. Protein product: CASSPRGLDEKLFF.

This chain uses TRBV18 with TRBJ1-5; 7 bases are shared with TRBD1. Germline CDR1 reads KGHSH; CDR2 reads LQKENI. V lost 6 bases to trimming and J lost 5 bases; unmatched junction nucleotides: 4. This CDR3 is built from 13 residues. The CDR3, as DNA: TGTGCCAGCTCGGACAGGTCCTATCAGCCCCAGCATTTT. It translates to CASSDRSYQPQHF.

V usage is TRBV10-3 and J usage is TRBJ1-5; D is unresolved. Trimming stripped 8 bases from V and 1 base from J, with 15 bases between. The V gene's germline CDR1 is ENHRY and CDR2 SYGVKD. The CDR3 is made up of 15 amino acids. The CDR3: CAIGRTGGSNQPQHF. DNA for the CDR3: TGTGCCATCGGACGGACCGGCGGGAGCAATCAGCCCCAGCATTTT.